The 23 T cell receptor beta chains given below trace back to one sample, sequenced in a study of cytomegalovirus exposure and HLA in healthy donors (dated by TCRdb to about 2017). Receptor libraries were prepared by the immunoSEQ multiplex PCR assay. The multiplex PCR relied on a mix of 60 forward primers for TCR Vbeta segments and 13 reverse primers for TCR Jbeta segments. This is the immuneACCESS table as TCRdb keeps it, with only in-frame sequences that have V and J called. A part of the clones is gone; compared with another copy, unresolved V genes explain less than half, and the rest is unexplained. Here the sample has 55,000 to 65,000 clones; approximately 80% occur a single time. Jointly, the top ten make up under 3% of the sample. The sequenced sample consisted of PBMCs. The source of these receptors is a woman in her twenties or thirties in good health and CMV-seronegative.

CDR3 sequence (DNA): TGCGCCAGCAGCCAAGGGCCAGAAGAGACCCAGTACTTC. As protein: CASSQGPEETQYF. The chain carries TRBV4-3 and TRBJ2-5, with D unclear. The CDR3 covers 13 residues. Deletions cut 1 base from V and 3 bases from J, with 6 bases between. CDR1 and CDR2 from the germline V gene are LGHNA and YSLEER.

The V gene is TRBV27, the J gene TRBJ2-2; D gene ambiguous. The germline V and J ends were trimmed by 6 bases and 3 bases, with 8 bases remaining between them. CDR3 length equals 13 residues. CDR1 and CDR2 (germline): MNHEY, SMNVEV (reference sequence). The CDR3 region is CASRQLYTGELFF. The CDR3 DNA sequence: TGTGCCAGCAGGCAACTTTACACCGGGGAGCTGTTTTTT.

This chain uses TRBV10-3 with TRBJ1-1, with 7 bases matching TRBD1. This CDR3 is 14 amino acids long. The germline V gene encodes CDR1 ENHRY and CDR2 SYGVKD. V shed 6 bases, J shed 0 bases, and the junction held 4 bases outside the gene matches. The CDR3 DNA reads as TGTGCCATCAGAGTGGACAGGTTGAACACTGAAGCTTTCTTT. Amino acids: CAIRVDRLNTEAFF.

CDR3 sequence (DNA): TGTGCCTCCGGAGGTCCTTACAATGAGCAGTTCTTC. Translation gives CASGGPYNEQFF. J is TRBJ2-1 and V is TRBV15; D is perhaps TRBD2 (5 bases). This CDR3 comprises 12 residues. V lost 11 bases, J lost 4 bases, and 12 bases lay in between. CDR1 and CDR2 (germline): LNHNV, YYDKDF (reference sequence).

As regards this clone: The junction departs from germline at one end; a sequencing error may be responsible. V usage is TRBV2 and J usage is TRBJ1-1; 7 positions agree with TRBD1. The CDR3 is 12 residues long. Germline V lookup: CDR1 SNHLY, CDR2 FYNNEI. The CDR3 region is CASTDWGTEVFF. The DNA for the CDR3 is TGTGCCAGCACGGACTGGGGGACAGAAGTTTTCTTT.

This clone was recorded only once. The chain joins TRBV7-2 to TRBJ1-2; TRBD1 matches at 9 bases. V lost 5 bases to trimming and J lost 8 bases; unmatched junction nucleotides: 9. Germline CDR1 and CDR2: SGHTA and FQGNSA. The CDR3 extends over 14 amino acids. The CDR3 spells CASSPFGTGKGYTF. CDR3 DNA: TGTGCCAGCAGCCCGTTTGGGACAGGGAAAGGCTACACCTTC.

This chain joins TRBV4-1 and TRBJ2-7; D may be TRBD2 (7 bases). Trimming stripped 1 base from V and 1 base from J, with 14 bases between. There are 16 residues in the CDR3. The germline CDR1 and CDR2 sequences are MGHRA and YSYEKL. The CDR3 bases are TGCGCCAGCAGCCAAGGTAGGGGGGGCCGATCCTACGAGCAGTACTTC. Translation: CASSQGRGGRSYEQYF.

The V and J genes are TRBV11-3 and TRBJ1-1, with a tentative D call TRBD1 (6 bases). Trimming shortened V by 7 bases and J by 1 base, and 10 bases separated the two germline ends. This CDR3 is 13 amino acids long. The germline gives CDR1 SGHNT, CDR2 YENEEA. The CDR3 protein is CASTLGQNTEAFF. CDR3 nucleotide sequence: TGTGCCAGCACCTTGGGACAGAACACTGAAGCTTTCTTT.

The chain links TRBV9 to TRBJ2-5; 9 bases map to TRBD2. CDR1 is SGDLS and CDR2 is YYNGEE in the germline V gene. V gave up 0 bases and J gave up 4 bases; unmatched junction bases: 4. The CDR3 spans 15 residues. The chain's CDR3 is CASSVVGGGAETQYF. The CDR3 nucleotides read TGTGCCAGCAGCGTAGTAGGCGGGGGGGCAGAGACCCAGTACTTC.

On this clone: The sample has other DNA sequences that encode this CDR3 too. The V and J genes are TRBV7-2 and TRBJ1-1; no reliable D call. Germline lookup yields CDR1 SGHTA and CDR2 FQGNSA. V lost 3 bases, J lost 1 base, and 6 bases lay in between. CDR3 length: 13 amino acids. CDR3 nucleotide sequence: TGTGCCAGCAGCTTCGCAGGGAACACTGAAGCTTTCTTT. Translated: CASSFAGNTEAFF.

This CDR3 reads CASSAPGGGSSSYNEQFF. CDR3 in DNA: TGTGCCAGCAGCGCCCCAGGGGGAGGCTCAAGCTCCTACAATGAGCAGTTCTTC. The genes are TRBV9 and TRBJ2-1; tentative D call: TRBD1 (7 bases). CDR1 is SGDLS and CDR2 is YYNGEE in the germline V gene. Trimming removed 3 bases from V and 0 bases from J, with 19 bases in between. The CDR3 has 18 amino acids.

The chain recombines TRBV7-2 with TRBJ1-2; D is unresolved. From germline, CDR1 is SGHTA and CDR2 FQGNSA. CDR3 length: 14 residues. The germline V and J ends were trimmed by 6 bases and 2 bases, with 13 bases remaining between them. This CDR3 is CASSPHSKNYGYTF. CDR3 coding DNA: TGTGCCAGCAGTCCCCATTCTAAGAACTATGGCTACACCTTC.

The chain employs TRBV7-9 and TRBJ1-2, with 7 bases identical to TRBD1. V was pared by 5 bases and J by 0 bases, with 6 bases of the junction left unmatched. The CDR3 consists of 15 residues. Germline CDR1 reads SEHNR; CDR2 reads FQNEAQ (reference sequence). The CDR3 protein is CASSLTGAANYGYTF. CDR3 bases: TGTGCCAGCAGCCTCACAGGGGCGGCTAACTATGGCTACACCTTC.

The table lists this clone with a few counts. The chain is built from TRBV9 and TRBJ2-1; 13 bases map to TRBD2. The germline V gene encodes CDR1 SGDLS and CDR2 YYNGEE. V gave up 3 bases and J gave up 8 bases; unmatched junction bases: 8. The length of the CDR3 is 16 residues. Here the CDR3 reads CASSGRGLAGRDEQFF. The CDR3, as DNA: TGTGCCAGCAGCGGGAGGGGACTAGCGGGAAGGGATGAGCAGTTCTTC. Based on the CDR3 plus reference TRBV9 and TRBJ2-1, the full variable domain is DSGVTQTPKHLITATGQRVTLRCSPRSGDLSVYWYQQSLDQGLQFLIQYYNGEERAKGNILERFSAQQFPDLHSELNLSSLELGDSALYFCASSGRGLAGRDEQFFGPGTRLTVL.

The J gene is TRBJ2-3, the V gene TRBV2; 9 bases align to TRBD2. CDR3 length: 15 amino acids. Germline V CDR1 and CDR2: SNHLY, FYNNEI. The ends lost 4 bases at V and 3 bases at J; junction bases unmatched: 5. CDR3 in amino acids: CASSGVSGRTDTQYF. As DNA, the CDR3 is TGTGCCAGCAGTGGGGTTAGCGGGAGAACAGATACGCAGTATTTT.

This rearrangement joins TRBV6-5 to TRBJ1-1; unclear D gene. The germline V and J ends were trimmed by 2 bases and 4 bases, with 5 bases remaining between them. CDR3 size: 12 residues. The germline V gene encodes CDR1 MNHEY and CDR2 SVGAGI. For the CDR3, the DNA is TGTGCCAGCAGTTACGTCGGCACTGAAGCTTTCTTT. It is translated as CASSYVGTEAFF.

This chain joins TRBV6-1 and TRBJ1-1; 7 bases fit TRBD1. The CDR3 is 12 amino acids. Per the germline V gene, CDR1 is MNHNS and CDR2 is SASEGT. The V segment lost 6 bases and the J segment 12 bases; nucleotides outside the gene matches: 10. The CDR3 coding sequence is TGTGCCAGCAGGGGAGTTACGGGACAGACTTTCTTT. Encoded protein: CASRGVTGQTFF.

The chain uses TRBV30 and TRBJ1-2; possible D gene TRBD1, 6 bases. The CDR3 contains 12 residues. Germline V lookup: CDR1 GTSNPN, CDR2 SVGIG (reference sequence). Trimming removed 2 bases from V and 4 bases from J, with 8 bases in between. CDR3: CAWSTGPYGYTF. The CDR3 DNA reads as TGTGCCTGGAGTACAGGGCCCTATGGCTACACCTTC.

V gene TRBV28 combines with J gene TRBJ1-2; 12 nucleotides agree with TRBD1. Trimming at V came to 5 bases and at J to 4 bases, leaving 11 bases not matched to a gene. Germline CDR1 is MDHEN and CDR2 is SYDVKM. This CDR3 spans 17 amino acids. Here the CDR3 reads CASSPPGQGARSYGYTF. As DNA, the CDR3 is TGTGCCAGCAGTCCCCCGGGACAGGGGGCTAGAAGCTATGGCTACACCTTC.

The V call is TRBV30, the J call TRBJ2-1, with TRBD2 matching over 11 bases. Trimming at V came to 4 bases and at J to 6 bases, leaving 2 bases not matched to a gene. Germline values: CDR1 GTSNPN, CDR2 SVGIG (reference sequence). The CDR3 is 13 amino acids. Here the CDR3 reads CAWNSGRGNEQFF. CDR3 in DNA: TGTGCCTGGAATAGCGGGAGGGGCAATGAGCAGTTCTTC.

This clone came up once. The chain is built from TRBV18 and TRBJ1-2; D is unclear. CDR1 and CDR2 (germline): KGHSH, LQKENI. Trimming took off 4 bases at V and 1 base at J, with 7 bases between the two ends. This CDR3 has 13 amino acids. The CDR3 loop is CASSREDNYGYTF. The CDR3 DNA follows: TGTGCCAGCTCACGGGAGGATAACTATGGCTACACCTTC.

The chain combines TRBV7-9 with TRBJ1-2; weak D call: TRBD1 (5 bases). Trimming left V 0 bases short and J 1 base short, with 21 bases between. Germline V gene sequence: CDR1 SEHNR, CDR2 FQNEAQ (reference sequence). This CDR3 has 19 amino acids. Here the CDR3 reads CASSLAPGGFRRLNYGYTF. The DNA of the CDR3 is TGTGCCAGCAGCTTAGCCCCGGGGGGGTTCAGGCGACTTAACTATGGCTACACCTTC.

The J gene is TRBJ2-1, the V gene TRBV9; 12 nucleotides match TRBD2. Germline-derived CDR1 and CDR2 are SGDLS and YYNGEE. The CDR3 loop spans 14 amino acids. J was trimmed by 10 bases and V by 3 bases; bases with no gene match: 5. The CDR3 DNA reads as TGTGCCAGCAGCGCGTCGACTAGCGGGAGAGAGCAGTTCTTC. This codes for CASSASTSGREQFF.